This is a list of T cell receptor beta chains from one sample in a study of blood T cells in healthy people across ages. From the 5' RACE reads, TCRdb called clonotypes with MiXCR, one entry per CDR3 protein. The table records over 1.5 million distinct CDR3 sequences, around 48% of them present only once. Sequencing was done on a sample of blood. These receptor sequences come from a woman between 35 and 50 years old in good health. Both conserved end residues are part of each CDR3. A D gene is named only where the DNA matches it firmly. Size is stated for part of the rows, as once, few or many counts, or as a class when the clone is expanded.

TRBJ2-1 | . | . | TRBV21-1 | CASSKQGKVEPGHTDEQFF | TGTGCCAGCAGCAAACAGGGCAAGGTTGAACCGGGACATACGGATGAGCAGTTCTTC
TRBJ2-1 | TRBD2 | . | TRBV4-3 | CASSQDRTRGSYNEQFF | TGCGCCAGCAGCCAAGATCGGACTAGAGGGTCCTACAATGAGCAGTTCTTC
TRBJ2-4 | . | . | TRBV7-2 | CASSPGGAAKNIQYF | TGTGCCAGCAGCCCTGGGGGGGCGGCCAAAAACATTCAGTACTTC
TRBJ2-1 | . | few | TRBV20-1 | CSANYRSYNEQFF | TGCAGTGCTAACTACCGATCCTACAATGAGCAGTTCTTC
TRBJ2-7 | . | . | TRBV6-6 | CASNGQHQGYEQYF | TGTGCCAGCAATGGGCAGCACCAGGGCTACGAGCAGTACTTC
TRBJ2-7 | . | many | TRBV15 | CATSGTRGRPYEQYF | TGTGCCACCAGCGGAACCAGGGGAAGACCCTACGAGCAGTACTTC
TRBJ1-2 | . | . | TRBV4-3 | CASSQEPPPGGADYGYTF | TGCGCCAGCAGCCAAGAACCCCCTCCAGGAGGGGCCGATTATGGCTACACCTTC
TRBJ2-5 | . | many | TRBV12-3/TRBV12-4 | CASRRRGETQYF | TGTGCCAGCAGGAGACGAGGGGAGACCCAGTACTTC
TRBJ1-2 | TRBD1 | few | TRBV7-2 | CASSADRGRVYGYTF | TGTGCCAGCAGCGCAGACAGGGGGCGCGTCTATGGCTACACCTTC
TRBJ2-6 | . | few | TRBV4-3 | CASSLLVGGGAGANVLTF | TGCGCCAGCAGCCTCCTCGTCGGGGGTGGCGCTGGGGCCAACGTCCTGACTTTC
TRBJ2-5 | . | . | TRBV5-4 | CASSSYNTGQRETQYF | TGTGCCAGCAGCTCATACAACACGGGACAACGAGAGACCCAGTACTTC
TRBJ2-5 | . | . | TRBV20-1 | CSVGDGETQYF | TGCAGTGTGGGGGATGGGGAGACCCAGTACTTC
TRBJ2-1 | . | few | TRBV6-5 | CASSPSNHEQFF | TGTGCCAGCAGCCCTAGCAATCATGAGCAGTTCTTC
TRBJ2-7 | . | . | TRBV3-1 | CASSPLVRVSSYEQYF | TGTGCCAGCAGCCCCCTGGTTCGGGTGAGCTCCTACGAGCAGTACTTC
TRBJ2-7 | TRBD2 | . | TRBV7-2 | CASSPSGGAGDEQYF | TGTGCCAGCAGCCCCAGCGGGGGGGCCGGGGATGAGCAGTACTTC
TRBJ2-3 | TRBD2 | . | TRBV28 | CASSAGTSGADTQYF | TGTGCCAGCAGTGCAGGGACTAGCGGGGCGGATACGCAGTATTTT
TRBJ2-3 | TRBD2 | . | TRBV6-6 | CASTRTSGGASTQYF | TGTGCCAGCACCCGAACTAGCGGGGGGGCGTCTACGCAGTATTTT
TRBJ1-2 | . | . | TRBV27 | CASSFGAGVSYGYTF | TGTGCCAGCAGTTTTGGGGCGGGGGTGAGCTATGGCTACACCTTC
TRBJ2-5 | . | medium-sized | TRBV20-1 | CSAPAMGGETQYF | TGCAGTGCTCCCGCCATGGGGGGAGAGACCCAGTACTTC
TRBJ2-1 | TRBD2 | . | TRBV20-1 | CSAPSSSSGGSYEQFF | TGCAGTGCTCCGTCTAGCAGCAGCGGGGGATCCTACGAGCAGTTCTTC
TRBJ2-7 | . | few | TRBV4-2 | CASSPRTGHLYEQYF | TGTGCCAGCAGCCCTCGCACGGGACATCTCTACGAGCAGTACTTC
TRBJ2-7 | . | . | TRBV5-5 | CASSRNPGLVKGEQYF | TGTGCCAGCAGCCGTAATCCGGGACTTGTAAAGGGCGAGCAGTACTTC
TRBJ2-7 | . | . | TRBV15 | CATSGGSCEQYF | TGTGCCACCAGCGGGGGATCCTGCGAGCAGTACTTC
TRBJ2-7 | TRBD1 | . | TRBV2 | CASGGQDEQYF | TGTGCCAGCGGGGGACAGGACGAGCAGTACTTC
TRBJ1-2 | . | . | TRBV29-1 | CSVVHGTAYGYTF | TGCAGCGTTGTTCACGGGACTGCCTATGGCTACACCTTC
TRBJ1-1 | TRBD1 | . | TRBV7-2 | CASSLHRNRGRAEAFF | TGTGCCAGCAGCTTGCATAGGAACAGGGGTCGGGCTGAAGCTTTCTTT
TRBJ1-2 | . | . | TRBV7-8 | CASSSKAAGGFYGYTF | TGTGCCAGCAGCTCTAAGGCCGCGGGAGGCTTCTATGGCTACACCTTC
TRBJ2-5 | TRBD2 | . | TRBV25-1 | CASSERNTAGAQYF | TGTGCCAGCAGTGAACGCAACACCGCGGGGGCCCAGTACTTC
TRBJ2-7 | . | . | TRBV20-1 | CSARLGHIYEQYF | TGCAGTGCTAGGCTGGGACACATCTACGAGCAGTACTTC
TRBJ2-1 | TRBD2 | . | TRBV7-2 | CASSLLLAGDEQFF | TGTGCCAGCAGCTTACTACTAGCGGGCGATGAGCAGTTCTTC
TRBJ2-5 | . | . | TRBV28 | CASSSSRAKETQYF | TGTGCCAGCAGTTCCAGTCGCGCTAAAGAGACCCAGTACTTC
TRBJ1-4 | . | . | TRBV29-1 | CSVRLPSNEKLFF | TGCAGCGTTCGCCTCCCGAGTAATGAAAAACTGTTTTTT
TRBJ1-6 | TRBD1 | . | TRBV7-9 | CASSLQGGDSPLHF | TGTGCCAGCAGCCTACAGGGGGGTGATTCACCCCTCCACTTT
TRBJ2-1 | . | . | TRBV4-2 | CASSPGRLGDEQFF | TGTGCCAGCAGCCCCGGTAGGCTTGGGGATGAGCAGTTCTTC
TRBJ2-1 | TRBD1 | few | TRBV20-1 | CSARTGGDNEQFF | TGCAGTGCTCGGACAGGGGGGGACAATGAGCAGTTCTTC
TRBJ1-2 | . | few | TRBV15 | CATSSVFHGYTF | TGTGCCACCAGCAGCGTCTTCCATGGCTACACCTTC
TRBJ1-5 | . | . | TRBV28 | CASSTGAGNQPQHF | TGTGCCAGCAGTACCGGGGCAGGGAATCAGCCCCAGCATTTT
TRBJ2-1 | TRBD2 | few | TRBV20-1 | CSARGVASGTRIQFF | TGCAGTGCTAGGGGCGTCGCTAGCGGGACTAGAATTCAGTTCTTC
TRBJ2-2 | . | . | TRBV5-1 | CASSLVRGLQNTGELFF | TGCGCCAGCAGCTTGGTGAGGGGACTTCAGAACACCGGGGAGCTGTTTTTT
TRBJ1-6 | . | . | TRBV20-1 | CSARTVGSFSSPLHF | TGCAGTGCTAGAACGGTGGGGTCTTTTAGTTCACCCCTCCACTTT
TRBJ2-7 | . | . | TRBV10-3 | CAIKPGLAFYEQYF | TGTGCCATTAAACCAGGGTTGGCCTTCTACGAGCAGTACTTC
TRBJ2-3 | TRBD2 | . | TRBV7-2 | CASSLLLAGGPSDTQYF | TGTGCCAGCAGCTTACTTCTAGCGGGGGGGCCCTCAGATACGCAGTATTTT
TRBJ1-5 | . | . | TRBV6-5 | CASSHGRVGDQPQHF | TGTGCCAGCAGTCACGGTCGGGTGGGGGATCAGCCCCAGCATTTT
TRBJ1-2 | . | . | TRBV28 | CASSTFGQANYGYTF | TGTGCCAGCAGTACCTTCGGGCAAGCTAACTATGGCTACACCTTC